These T cell receptor beta chains were read from a single sample in a study of blood T cell repertoires in COVID-19. The protocol was immunoSEQ multiplex PCR, while the TCRdb copy is restricted to in-frame clones and leaves out a portion. The sample yields 250,000 to 350,000 clones, about 90% seen once. The sequenced material came from peripheral blood. These receptors were taken from a man aged 18-30 years with active or convalescent COVID-19. Each CDR3 is given with its conserved first and last residue. The order of the fields is V gene, D gene, clone size, CDR3 length, J gene, CDR3 DNA, CDR3 protein. The D gene is left open where the match is weak. Some rows have no size entry. The others give once, few or many, or a class for an expanded clone.

v_gene: TRBV6-5; d_gene: .; abundance: .; len: 14; j_gene: TRBJ1-4; CDR3nt: TGTGCCAGCAGTCAGGGGATGGCTAATGAAAAACTGTTTTTT; CDR3aa: CASSQGMANEKLFF
v_gene: TRBV4-1; d_gene: .; abundance: .; len: 16; j_gene: TRBJ1-2; CDR3nt: TGCGCCAGCAGCCCAACAGGTACGGGGGCTAACTATGGCTACACCTTC; CDR3aa: CASSPTGTGANYGYTF
v_gene: TRBV12-3/TRBV12-4; d_gene: .; abundance: .; len: 11; j_gene: TRBJ1-2; CDR3nt: TGTGCCAGTTCGTTTGCGGGAGGCTACACCTTC; CDR3aa: CASSFAGGYTF
v_gene: TRBV7-8; d_gene: .; abundance: .; len: 14; j_gene: TRBJ1-1; CDR3nt: TGTGCCAGCAGCCCCCGGGTCACCGACACTGAAGCTTTCTTT; CDR3aa: CASSPRVTDTEAFF
v_gene: TRBV9; d_gene: .; abundance: .; len: 15; j_gene: TRBJ2-1; CDR3nt: TGTGCCAGCAGCGTAGCCGGGACTGGCTTCAATGAGCAGTTCTTC; CDR3aa: CASSVAGTGFNEQFF
v_gene: TRBV3-1/TRBV3-2; d_gene: TRBD1; abundance: .; len: 15; j_gene: TRBJ2-2; CDR3nt: TGTGCCAGCAGCCCCATACAGGGGGGAGCCGGGGAGCTGTTTTTT; CDR3aa: CASSPIQGGAGELFF
v_gene: TRBV4-2; d_gene: .; abundance: .; len: 14; j_gene: TRBJ2-3; CDR3nt: TGTGCCAGCAGCCAGACGGGAGTCACAGATACGCAGTATTTT; CDR3aa: CASSQTGVTDTQYF
v_gene: TRBV19; d_gene: .; abundance: .; len: 15; j_gene: TRBJ2-3; CDR3nt: TGTGCCAGTAGTTTAAACAGGATCTCGACAGATACGCAGTATTTT; CDR3aa: CASSLNRISTDTQYF
v_gene: TRBV14; d_gene: TRBD1; abundance: few; len: 14; j_gene: TRBJ1-2; CDR3nt: TGTGCCAGCAGCCGAGAGGACAGGGTTAATGGCTACACCTTC; CDR3aa: CASSREDRVNGYTF
v_gene: TRBV9; d_gene: TRBD1; abundance: .; len: 16; j_gene: TRBJ1-3; CDR3nt: TGTGCCAGCAGAGATCGCTACAGGGGACAGCGAAACACCATATATTTT; CDR3aa: CASRDRYRGQRNTIYF
v_gene: TRBV27; d_gene: .; abundance: .; len: 15; j_gene: TRBJ2-5; CDR3nt: TGTGCCAGCAGCCCACCTGGGGGCCTGGGAGAGACCCAGTACTTC; CDR3aa: CASSPPGGLGETQYF
v_gene: TRBV7-6; d_gene: .; abundance: .; len: 15; j_gene: TRBJ1-3; CDR3nt: TGTGCCAGCAGCTTAAACAGCTTCTCTGGAAACACCATATATTTT; CDR3aa: CASSLNSFSGNTIYF
v_gene: TRBV27; d_gene: .; abundance: .; len: 13; j_gene: TRBJ2-7; CDR3nt: TGTGCCAGCAGACCGGGAGTTCAGGGCGAGCAGTACTTC; CDR3aa: CASRPGVQGEQYF
v_gene: TRBV29-1; d_gene: .; abundance: .; len: 14; j_gene: TRBJ1-1; CDR3nt: TGCAGCGTTGAAGAATGGGGCATGGATTCTGAAGCTTTCTTT; CDR3aa: CSVEEWGMDSEAFF
v_gene: TRBV6-5; d_gene: .; abundance: .; len: 14; j_gene: TRBJ2-2; CDR3nt: TGTGCCAGCATGAGGATCCGGAACACCGGGGAGCTGTTTTTT; CDR3aa: CASMRIRNTGELFF
v_gene: TRBV3-1/TRBV3-2; d_gene: .; abundance: .; len: 13; j_gene: TRBJ1-2; CDR3nt: TGTGCCAGCAGAGCCCCCTTTGGGCTCGGCTACACCTTC; CDR3aa: CASRAPFGLGYTF
v_gene: TRBV9; d_gene: .; abundance: .; len: 14; j_gene: TRBJ1-1; CDR3nt: TGTGCCAGCAGCTCCGATATGACAGGCGGAGTAACTTTCTTT; CDR3aa: CASSSDMTGGVTFF
v_gene: TRBV11-2; d_gene: .; abundance: .; len: 13; j_gene: TRBJ1-2; CDR3nt: TGTGCCAGCAGCACCCGGACATCGGGTGGCTACACCTTC; CDR3aa: CASSTRTSGGYTF
v_gene: TRBV9; d_gene: TRBD1; abundance: .; len: 14; j_gene: TRBJ2-1; CDR3nt: TGTGCCAGCAGCGTGGGACAGGGGGCTAATGAGCAGTTCTTC; CDR3aa: CASSVGQGANEQFF
v_gene: TRBV10-1; d_gene: TRBD2; abundance: .; len: 16; j_gene: TRBJ2-5; CDR3nt: TGCGCCAGCCCGAAACGTACTAGCGGGCAAGGAGAGACCCAGTACTTC; CDR3aa: CASPKRTSGQGETQYF
v_gene: TRBV7-9; d_gene: .; abundance: .; len: 15; j_gene: TRBJ1-1; CDR3nt: TGTGCCAGCACTGAATCGGGGGGGGTGAACACTGAAGCTTTCTTT; CDR3aa: CASTESGGVNTEAFF
v_gene: TRBV5-5; d_gene: .; abundance: .; len: 14; j_gene: TRBJ1-2; CDR3nt: TGTGCCAGCAGCTTGGTTGCAGGGGTGTATGGCTACACCTTC; CDR3aa: CASSLVAGVYGYTF
v_gene: TRBV5-1; d_gene: .; abundance: .; len: 14; j_gene: TRBJ1-1; CDR3nt: TGCGCCAGCAGCTTGGGGGAGTCGAACACTGAAGCTTTCTTT; CDR3aa: CASSLGESNTEAFF
v_gene: TRBV25-1; d_gene: .; abundance: .; len: 15; j_gene: TRBJ1-2; CDR3nt: TGTGCCAGCAGTGACCCCGCCGGGGGTCATAATGGCTACACCTTC; CDR3aa: CASSDPAGGHNGYTF
v_gene: TRBV5-6; d_gene: TRBD1; abundance: .; len: 17; j_gene: TRBJ2-7; CDR3nt: TGTGCCAGCAGCTTGGGCCGGTATCCAGGGGGAACCTACGAGCAGTACTTC; CDR3aa: CASSLGRYPGGTYEQYF
v_gene: TRBV12-3/TRBV12-4; d_gene: .; abundance: .; len: 11; j_gene: TRBJ1-4; CDR3nt: TGTGCCAGCAGTTTGGCGGGAAAACTGTTTTTT; CDR3aa: CASSLAGKLFF
v_gene: TRBV9; d_gene: .; abundance: .; len: 15; j_gene: TRBJ2-7; CDR3nt: TGTGCCAGCAGCGTAGGCCCGGGATTGGCGTACGAGCAGTACTTC; CDR3aa: CASSVGPGLAYEQYF
v_gene: TRBV3-1/TRBV3-2; d_gene: .; abundance: once; len: 12; j_gene: TRBJ2-7; CDR3nt: TGTGCCAGCAGCCGTAGCGAGTACGAGCAGTACTTC; CDR3aa: CASSRSEYEQYF
v_gene: TRBV29-1; d_gene: .; abundance: .; len: 12; j_gene: TRBJ1-1; CDR3nt: TGCAGCGCTGCCGGGGGGAGCACTGAAGCTTTCTTT; CDR3aa: CSAAGGSTEAFF
v_gene: TRBV10-1; d_gene: .; abundance: .; len: 14; j_gene: TRBJ2-5; CDR3nt: TGCGCCAGCTGTCGAGACAGGCAAAAAGAGACCCAGTACTTC; CDR3aa: CASCRDRQKETQYF
v_gene: TRBV10-1; d_gene: TRBD1; abundance: .; len: 17; j_gene: TRBJ1-2; CDR3nt: TGCGCCAGCAGTGACCATTATCTCGGGGACAGCTTCTATGGCTACACCTTC; CDR3aa: CASSDHYLGDSFYGYTF
v_gene: TRBV19; d_gene: .; abundance: few; len: 14; j_gene: TRBJ1-2; CDR3nt: TGTGCCAGTAGTTTACGGGCCAGGGGCTATGGCTACACCTTC; CDR3aa: CASSLRARGYGYTF
v_gene: TRBV2; d_gene: .; abundance: .; len: 13; j_gene: TRBJ2-7; CDR3nt: TGTGCCAGCAGGATGACTAGTTATCCCGAGCAGTACTTC; CDR3aa: CASRMTSYPEQYF
v_gene: TRBV18; d_gene: .; abundance: .; len: 15; j_gene: TRBJ1-2; CDR3nt: TGTGCCAGCTCACCGTTGACAGAGCCATTAGAGGGCTACACCTTC; CDR3aa: CASSPLTEPLEGYTF
v_gene: TRBV7-9; d_gene: TRBD1; abundance: .; len: 14; j_gene: TRBJ1-1; CDR3nt: TGTGCCAGCAGCTTACTAGGGGGCCCCACTGAAGCTTTCTTT; CDR3aa: CASSLLGGPTEAFF
v_gene: TRBV18; d_gene: .; abundance: .; len: 17; j_gene: TRBJ2-3; CDR3nt: TGTGCCACCGCACCAGCCATCCGAGCAGGGTCGCCAGATACGCAGTATTTT; CDR3aa: CATAPAIRAGSPDTQYF
v_gene: TRBV3-1/TRBV3-2; d_gene: TRBD2; abundance: .; len: 16; j_gene: TRBJ2-1; CDR3nt: TGTGCCAGCAGCCTAGCGGGAGGGCTGCCCTACAATGAGCAGTTCTTC; CDR3aa: CASSLAGGLPYNEQFF